The next 13 T cell receptor beta chains were all read from a single sample in a study of OX40 agonist ivuxolimab in advanced cancers. The repertoire was sequenced with immunoSEQ multiplex PCR; TCRdb's copy has only in-frame clones and lacks some. Here the sample spans about 35,000 clones, roughly 84% being singletons. The sample consisted of CD4+ or CD8+ T cells sorted from blood, taken in a trial of the OX40 agonist ivuxolimab. These receptors all come from an adult with an advanced solid tumor such as melanoma, head and neck, liver or kidney cancer.

V gene TRBV12-5 combines with J gene TRBJ2-3; 7 bases are a match to TRBD1. The V and J ends lost 4 bases and 0 bases, in that order; junction bases with no gene match: 7. Germline assignment: CDR1 LGHNT and CDR2 FRNRAP. CDR3 length: 16 residues. CDR3 sequence: CASGYGTVASTDTQYF. The DNA for the CDR3 is TGTGCTAGTGGTTACGGGACAGTAGCTAGCACAGATACGCAGTATTTT.

This rearrangement joins TRBV7-3 to TRBJ2-1; 7 bases agree with TRBD1. After removal of 4 bases from V and 9 bases from J, the junction contained 9 bases not matched to a gene. Germline values: CDR1 SGHTA, CDR2 FQGTGA. This CDR3 is built from 14 residues. CDR3 amino acids: CASSSIDRVGEQFF. DNA for the CDR3: TGTGCCAGCAGCTCCATTGACAGGGTAGGTGAGCAGTTCTTC.

The chain has TRBV7-9 and TRBJ1-4; D is ambiguous. The V gene lost 1 base and the J gene lost 3 bases, with 9 bases spanning the gap. CDR3 length: 15 residues. CDR1 SEHNR and CDR2 FQNEAQ come from the germline V gene (reference sequence). In DNA form, the CDR3 reads TGTGCCAGCAGCTTAGGTTCGGCATCTAATGAAAAACTGTTTTTT. It is translated as CASSLGSASNEKLFF.

The J gene is TRBJ2-7, the V gene TRBV19; D is perhaps TRBD2 (6 bases). The V gene's germline CDR1 is LNHDA and CDR2 SQIVND (reference sequence). V shed 6 bases and J shed 3 bases, with 18 bases lying between them. The CDR3 runs to 15 residues. CDR3 bases: TGTGCCAGTAGCCCAAGAGGGCGGGGAGACTACGAGCAGTACTTC. Amino acid sequence: CASSPRGRGDYEQYF. Full variable domain (missing parts from reference TRBV19 and TRBJ2-7): DGGITQSPKYLFRKEGQNVTLSCEQNLNHDAMYWYRQDPGQGLRLIYYSQIVNDFQKGDIAEGYSVSREKKESFPLTVTSAQKNPTAFYLCASSPRGRGDYEQYFGPGTRLTVT.

The chain has TRBV18 and TRBJ2-7; 14 nucleotides align to TRBD2. This CDR3 comprises 15 residues. V lost 3 bases, J lost 7 bases, and 5 bases stayed unmatched. Germline lookup yields CDR1 KGHSH and CDR2 LQKENI. The CDR3 loop is CASSPGTSGSMEQYF. CDR3 nucleotides: TGTGCCAGCTCACCCGGGACTAGCGGGAGTATGGAGCAGTACTTC.

This chain connects TRBV5-4 to TRBJ1-1; D is unclear. CDR1 and CDR2 from the germline V gene are SGHNT and YYREEE (reference sequence). Trimming left V 5 bases short and J 3 bases short, with 17 bases between. This CDR3 is 15 amino acids long. CDR3 coding DNA: TGTGCCAGCAGTCCGCCCCCCCTCCTGGACACTGAAGCTTTCTTT. The encoded protein is CASSPPPLLDTEAFF.

V usage is TRBV6-5 and J usage is TRBJ1-1; 7 bases are a match to TRBD1. After removal of 3 bases from V and 4 bases from J, the junction contained 11 bases not matched to a gene. The CDR3 sequence is 16 residues long. In germline, CDR1 is MNHEY, CDR2 SVGAGI. The CDR3 sequence is CASSYGSRGQGTEAFF. CDR3 nucleotide sequence: TGTGCCAGCAGTTATGGGTCGAGGGGGCAAGGCACTGAAGCTTTCTTT.

The chain links TRBV6-5 to TRBJ1-1; the match to TRBD1 covers 7 bases. With V trimmed by 0 bases and J by 7 bases, 5 bases remained unmatched. The CDR3 has 14 amino acids. From germline, CDR1 is MNHEY and CDR2 SVGAGI. In DNA, the CDR3 is TGTGCCAGCAGTTACTCGACAGGGCTCGGTGAAGCTTTCTTT. Translating it yields CASSYSTGLGEAFF.

This clone was recorded only once. The V call is TRBV18, the J call TRBJ2-7, with 8 bases lining up with TRBD1. Germline-derived CDR1 and CDR2 are KGHSH and LQKENI. CDR3 length: 17 amino acids. J was trimmed by 4 bases and V by 1 base; bases with no gene match: 12. The CDR3: CASSPRINRQGAYEQYF. The CDR3 DNA reads as TGTGCCAGCTCACCACGGATAAATAGGCAGGGGGCTTACGAGCAGTACTTC.

This chain connects TRBV7-9 to TRBJ1-6; a possible D gene is TRBD1 (5 bases). Germline V gives CDR1 SEHNR, CDR2 FQNEAQ (reference sequence). Trimming cost V 5 bases and J 10 bases, with 15 bases left between them. The CDR3 contains 14 residues. In DNA, the CDR3 is TGTGCCAGCAGCGCCCAGGGTGAGGGCTCACCCCTCCACTTT. Protein product: CASSAQGEGSPLHF.

V usage is TRBV5-4 and J usage is TRBJ1-2; weak D call: TRBD1 (6 bases). CDR3 length equals 13 residues. Looked up from germline, CDR1 is SGHNT and CDR2 is YYREEE (reference sequence). Trimming pared 0 bases from V and 5 bases from J, leaving 8 bases between. CDR3 bases: TGTGCCAGCAGCTTGGGAGGGGGTTATGGCTACACCTTC. Its translation is CASSLGGGYGYTF.

The V gene is TRBV28, the J gene TRBJ2-3, with 11 bases aligning to TRBD2. The CDR3 sequence is 16 residues long. Per the germline V gene, CDR1 is MDHEN and CDR2 is SYDVKM. Trimming at V came to 4 bases and at J to 2 bases, leaving 5 bases not matched to a gene. The CDR3: CASSSTSGGLTDTQYF. CDR3 bases: TGTGCCAGCAGTTCCACTAGCGGGGGACTCACAGATACGCAGTATTTT. The variable domain in full, completed from reference TRBV28 and TRBJ2-3, reads DVKVTQSSRYLVKRTGEKVFLECVQDMDHENMFWYRQDPGLGLRLIYFSYDVKMKEKGDIPEGYSVSREKKERFSLILESASTNQTSMYLCASSSTSGGLTDTQYFGPGTRLTVL.

CDR3 in DNA: TGTGCCATCAGTAACGACAGGGCAGGCTACGAGCAGTACTTC. Translation: CAISNDRAGYEQYF. The rearrangement links TRBV10-3 to TRBJ2-7, with 7 nucleotides matching TRBD1. The V gene end was trimmed by 5 bases and the J gene end by 3 bases; junction bases not matched to a gene: 7. The CDR3 extends over 14 amino acids. Germline V CDR1 and CDR2: ENHRY, SYGVKD.